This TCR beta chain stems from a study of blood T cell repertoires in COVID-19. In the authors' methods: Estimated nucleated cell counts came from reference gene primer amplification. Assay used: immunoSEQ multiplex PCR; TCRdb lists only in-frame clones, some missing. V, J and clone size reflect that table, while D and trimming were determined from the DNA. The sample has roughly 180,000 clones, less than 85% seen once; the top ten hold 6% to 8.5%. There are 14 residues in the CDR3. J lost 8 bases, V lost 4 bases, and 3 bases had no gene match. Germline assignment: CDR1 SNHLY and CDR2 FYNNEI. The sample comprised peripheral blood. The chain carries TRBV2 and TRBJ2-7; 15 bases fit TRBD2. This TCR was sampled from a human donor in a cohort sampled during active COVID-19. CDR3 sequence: CASSAGTSGGKQYF. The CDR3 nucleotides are TGTGCCAGCAGTGCTGGGACTAGCGGGGGGAAGCAGTACTTC. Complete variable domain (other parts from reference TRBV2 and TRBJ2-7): EPEVTQTPSHQVTQMGQEVILRCVPISNHLYFYWYRQILGQKVEFLVSFYNNEISEKSEIFDDQFSVERPDGSNFTLKIRSTKLEDSAMYFCASSAGTSGGKQYFGPGTRLTVT.